This TCR beta chain was captured in a study of Graves' ophthalmopathy and Graves' hyperthyroidism. All donors with ophthalmopathy were recorded as having moderate-to-severe activity, CAS ≥3, NOSPECS ≥4 and a duration under 3 months. The diagnosis combined clinical symptoms, thyroxine, TRAb, thyroid ultrasound and orbital computed tomography scans. This CDR3 has 16 residues. CDR1 is MNHNS and CDR2 is SASEGT in the germline V gene. Germline trimming cut 3 bases from V and 3 bases from J; bases unmatched to any gene: 4. Amplification of TCR beta CDR3 regions used RNA transcripts. The workflow started with a first-round RT-PCR run with HTBI primers and then moved on to a second-round multiplex PCR. TCRdb analysed the multiplex PCR reads with MiXCR anew, one entry per CDR3 protein. The table has some 750,000 distinct CDR3 sequences, 35% to 50% seen once.

Sequencing was done on a sample of peripheral blood. V usage is TRBV6-1 and J usage is TRBJ1-5; 11 nucleotides match TRBD1. The clonotype originates from an adult man with Graves' ophthalmopathy. CDR3 nucleotides: TGTGCCAGCAGTGACGGACAGGGGGCGAACAATCAGCCCCAGCATTTT. This encodes CASSDGQGANNQPQHF.